The T cell receptor beta chain under discussion was sequenced for a study of blood T cell repertoires in COVID-19 (TCRdb year 2020). In the study overall: The collaborator samples originated in the United States, Italy and Spain and spanned the acute and convalescent phases of COVID-19. Where HLA class I and class II types were available, the types were taken from metadata supplied by the sample provider, not from assay-based typing. The samples were drawn from two sources: the first 160 participants of the ongoing ImmuneRACE study, and 1,200 or so subjects contributed by 6 global collaborators. The repertoires were released in a freely available public database intended as a resource for research on the immune response to SARS-CoV-2. The material from the prospective study consisted of cDNA or gDNA derived from T cells, B-cell-depleted T cells, or PBMCs. Nearly every sample came with metadata listing a de-identified subject ID, COVID-19 status, age in years and sex. Deeply sampled blood TCRbeta repertoires from subjects exposed to, actively infected with, or recovered from COVID-19 were included in the dataset. Broad study findings and their caveats: The amount of clinical and demographic metadata varied by source and participant and was provided uncurated.

From the germline V gene (reference sequence), CDR1 is SEHNR and CDR2 is FQNEAQ. The CDR3, cysteine through phenylalanine, is 14 amino acids long. Of all the DNA, just the CDR3 is kept, 42 bases in frame from base 1. Trimming leaves V shorter by 5 bases and J shorter by 1 base, with the junction holding 5 bases beyond the gene matches. This clone occurred a few times. Its antigen is still unknown. Base qualities were left out, and no much larger clone turns up one base away. The immunoSEQ Assay, a bias-controlled multiplex PCR, was used to amplify TCRbeta CDR3 regions from genomic DNA. The source study handled its data this way. Nucleated cell counts per sample were estimated from amplification of reference gene primers within the assay. To quantify the absolute abundance of each unique TCRbeta CDR3 rearrangement, sequence reads were collapsed and filtered. For each sample, productive Simpson clonality was calculated by taking the square root of Simpson's diversity index across productive rearrangements. The table comes from immuneACCESS by way of TCRdb, which keeps in-frame sequences with V and J called. Part of the clones is missing from these tables; in studies checked, under half for an unresolved V gene and the rest for unknown reasons. The DNA was the basis for D and trimming; V, J and clone size are from that table. This sample holds about 230,000 clones; roughly 86% were observed only once. Jointly, the top ten make up 3.5% to 4% of the sample.

Participants in the prospective study were aged about 18 to 95 years, lived in some 24 United States geographic areas, and enrolled through a virtual design. To assign participants to cohorts, the prospective study relied on clinical history that participants themselves reported in a screening survey and a study questionnaire. Each participant in the prospective study had whole blood, serum and a nasopharyngeal or oropharyngeal swab collected by mobile phlebotomists. Additional blood draws and questionnaires over a 2-month period could optionally be provided by prospective study participants. Prospective study blood samples were shipped either frozen or at room temperature before DNA extraction.

This clonotype was sampled from a woman aged 25 to 39 with acute COVID-19. The sample consisted of PBMCs or T cells enriched from blood (not recorded which). This sequence uses TRBV7-9 and TRBJ2-7, with 7 bases aligning to TRBD1. The encoded CDR3 is CASSLRQGSYEQYF. The DNA reads TGTGCCAGCAGCCTACGACAGGGATCCTACGAGCAGTACTTC.